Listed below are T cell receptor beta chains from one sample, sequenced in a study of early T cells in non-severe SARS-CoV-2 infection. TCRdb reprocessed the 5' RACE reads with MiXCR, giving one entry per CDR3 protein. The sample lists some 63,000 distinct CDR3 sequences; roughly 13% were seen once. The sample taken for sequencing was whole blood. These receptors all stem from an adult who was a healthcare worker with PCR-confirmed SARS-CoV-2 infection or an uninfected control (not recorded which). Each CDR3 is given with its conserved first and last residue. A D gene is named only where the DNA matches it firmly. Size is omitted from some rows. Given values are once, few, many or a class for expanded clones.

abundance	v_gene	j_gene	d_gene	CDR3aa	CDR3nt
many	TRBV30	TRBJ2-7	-	CAWEVAAYEQYF	TGTGCCTGGGAGGTGGCCGCCTACGAGCAGTACTTC
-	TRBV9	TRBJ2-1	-	CASSFLDEQFF	TGTGCCAGCAGCTTCTTGGATGAGCAGTTCTTC
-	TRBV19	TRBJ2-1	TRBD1	CASTEQGASYNEQFF	TGTGCCAGTACGGAACAGGGGGCTTCCTACAATGAGCAGTTCTTC
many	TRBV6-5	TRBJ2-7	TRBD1	CASSYSAGGSYEQYF	TGTGCCAGCAGTTACTCGGCAGGGGGTTCCTACGAGCAGTACTTC
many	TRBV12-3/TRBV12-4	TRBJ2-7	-	CASSKRAEQYF	TGTGCCAGCAGCAAGAGAGCCGAGCAGTACTTC
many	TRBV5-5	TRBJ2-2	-	CASSPQNTGELFF	TGTGCCAGCAGCCCACAGAACACCGGGGAGCTGTTTTTT
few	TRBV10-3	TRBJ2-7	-	CAIADSDSYEQYF	TGTGCCATCGCCGACAGCGACTCCTACGAGCAGTACTTC
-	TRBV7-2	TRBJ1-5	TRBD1	CASSFPGQGGQPQHF	TGTGCCAGCAGCTTCCCGGGACAGGGTGGTCAGCCCCAGCATTTT
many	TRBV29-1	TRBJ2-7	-	CSVEDPGAEQYF	TGCAGCGTTGAAGACCCCGGGGCCGAGCAGTACTTC
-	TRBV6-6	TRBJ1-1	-	CASTAGTEAFF	TGTGCCAGCACTGCGGGCACTGAAGCTTTCTTT
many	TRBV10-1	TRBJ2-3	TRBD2	CASSVRGGPDTQYF	TGCGCCAGCAGTGTTCGGGGGGGTCCAGATACGCAGTATTTT
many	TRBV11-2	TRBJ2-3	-	CASSLWERGDTQYF	TGTGCCAGCAGCTTATGGGAGCGAGGAGATACGCAGTATTTT
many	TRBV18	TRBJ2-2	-	CASSQQSGFGGTGELFF	TGTGCCAGCTCACAACAGTCGGGGTTCGGGGGCACCGGGGAGCTGTTTTTT
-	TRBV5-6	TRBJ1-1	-	CASSRTPMNTEAFF	TGTGCCAGCAGCCGGACACCCATGAACACTGAAGCTTTCTTT
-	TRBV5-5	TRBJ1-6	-	CASSFSSYNSPLHF	TGTGCCAGCAGCTTCAGCTCCTATAATTCACCCCTCCACTTT
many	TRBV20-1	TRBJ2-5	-	CSAREWQETQYF	TGCAGTGCTAGAGAGTGGCAAGAGACCCAGTACTTC
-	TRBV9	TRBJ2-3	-	CASSVVQGAADTQYF	TGTGCCAGCAGCGTAGTGCAGGGCGCGGCAGATACGCAGTATTTT
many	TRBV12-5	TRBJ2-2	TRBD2	CASGGGERGVTGELFF	TGTGCTAGTGGCGGCGGGGAGCGGGGGGTCACCGGGGAGCTGTTTTTT
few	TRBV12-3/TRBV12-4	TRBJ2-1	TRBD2	CASSPIAGGFNEQFF	TGTGCCAGCAGCCCCATAGCGGGGGGCTTCAATGAGCAGTTCTTC
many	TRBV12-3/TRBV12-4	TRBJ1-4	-	CASSLEDAHLEKLFF	TGTGCCAGCAGTTTAGAGGACGCTCACCTTGAAAAACTGTTTTTT
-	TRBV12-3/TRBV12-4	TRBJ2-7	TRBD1	CASSSLGTVVQYF	TGTGCCAGCAGTTCCCTAGGGACAGTCGTTCAGTACTTC
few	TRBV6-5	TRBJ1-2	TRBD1	CASSYSRTGGLNGYTF	TGTGCCAGCAGTTACTCCAGGACAGGGGGGTTGAATGGCTACACCTTC
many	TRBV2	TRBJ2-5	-	CASRPLQGTQYF	TGTGCCAGCAGGCCCCTTCAGGGGACCCAGTACTTC
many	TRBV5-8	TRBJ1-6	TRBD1	CASSLAGQGLNSPLHF	TGTGCCAGCAGCTTGGCCGGACAGGGCTTGAATTCACCCCTCCACTTT
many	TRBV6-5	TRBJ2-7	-	CASSSPGRLGEQYF	TGTGCCAGCAGTTCGCCGGGACGGCTGGGCGAGCAGTACTTC
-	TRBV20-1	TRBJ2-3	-	CSAGGTGYDTDTQYF	TGCAGTGCTGGGGGAACAGGGTACGACACAGATACGCAGTATTTT
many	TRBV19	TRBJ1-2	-	CASSPSTVKNYGYTF	TGTGCCAGTAGTCCCTCGACGGTAAAGAACTATGGCTACACCTTC
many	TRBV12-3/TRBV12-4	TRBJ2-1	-	CASSLAAYNEQFF	TGTGCCAGCAGTTTAGCCGCCTACAATGAGCAGTTCTTC
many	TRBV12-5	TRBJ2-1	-	CASGLVPTVTYNEQFF	TGTGCTAGTGGTTTGGTACCTACAGTTACCTACAATGAGCAGTTCTTC
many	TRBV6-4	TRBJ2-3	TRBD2	CASSGSGGATDTQYF	TGTGCCAGCAGTGGTAGCGGGGGGGCCACAGATACGCAGTATTTT
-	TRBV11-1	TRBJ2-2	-	CASSSRLDGGTGELFF	TGTGCCAGCAGCTCAAGACTAGATGGAGGGACCGGGGAGCTGTTTTTT
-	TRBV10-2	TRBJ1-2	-	CASSEYRLDDGYTF	TGCGCCAGCAGTGAGTACAGGCTGGACGATGGCTACACCTTC
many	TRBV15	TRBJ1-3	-	CATRQNPDSGNTIYF	TGTGCCACCCGGCAGAATCCTGACTCTGGAAACACCATATATTTT
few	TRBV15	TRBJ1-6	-	CATSSGEGLYNSPLHF	TGTGCCACCAGCAGCGGTGAGGGCCTCTATAATTCACCCCTCCACTTT
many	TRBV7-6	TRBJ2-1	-	CASSPDDYNEQFF	TGTGCCAGCAGCCCGGACGATTACAATGAGCAGTTCTTC